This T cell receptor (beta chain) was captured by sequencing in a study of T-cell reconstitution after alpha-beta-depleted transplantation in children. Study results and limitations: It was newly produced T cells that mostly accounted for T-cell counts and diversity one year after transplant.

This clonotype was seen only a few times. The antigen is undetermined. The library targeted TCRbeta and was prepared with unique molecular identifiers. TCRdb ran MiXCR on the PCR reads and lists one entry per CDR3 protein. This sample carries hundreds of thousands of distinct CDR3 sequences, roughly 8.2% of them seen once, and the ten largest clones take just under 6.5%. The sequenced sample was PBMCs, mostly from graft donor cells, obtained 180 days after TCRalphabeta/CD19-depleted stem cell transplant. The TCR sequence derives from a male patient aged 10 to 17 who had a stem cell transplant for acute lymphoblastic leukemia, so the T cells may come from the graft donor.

The CDR3 sequence is CATSDAGTSGKSTDTQYF. In DNA form, the CDR3 reads TGTGCCACCAGTGATGCCGGGACTAGCGGGAAAAGCACAGATACGCAGTATTTT. The gene calls are TRBV24-1 and TRBJ2-3; TRBD2 aligns across 13 bases. The V and J ends lost 3 bases and 0 bases, in that order; junction bases with no gene match: 5. Germline CDR1 is KGHDR and CDR2 is SFDVKD. The CDR3 loop spans 18 amino acids.